Given below is one TCR beta chain in context. The sample is drawn from a study of OX40 agonist ivuxolimab in advanced cancers. At the level of the study: Each dose-escalation patient presented with hepatocellular carcinoma, melanoma, renal cell or head and neck cancer.

Method: immunoSEQ multiplex PCR; TCRdb's copy keeps in-frame clones and lacks some. The sample carries about 80,000 clones, about 92% recorded once. Germline CDR1 is MDHEN and CDR2 is SYDVKM. The CDR3 is 15 amino acids. The V and J ends lost 5 bases and 4 bases respectively, with 17 bases between them. Sequencing was performed on CD4+ or CD8+ T cells sorted from blood, taken in a trial of the OX40 agonist ivuxolimab. The receptor comes from an adult with an advanced solid tumor such as melanoma, head and neck, liver or kidney cancer. V is TRBV28 and J is TRBJ1-2; TRBD1 might be the D (6 bases). For the CDR3, the DNA is TGTGCCAGCAGTCCCCCGGACAGACCGACCTATGGCTACACCTTC. Its protein product is CASSPPDRPTYGYTF.